This TCR beta chain was captured by sequencing in a study of cytomegalovirus exposure and HLA in healthy donors. Background on the study: Prior work identified around 110 million unique TCR beta sequences in around 170 million T cells.

Germline-derived CDR1 and CDR2 are SGHTS and YDEGEE. The CDR3 has 15 amino acids. V was pared by 6 bases and J by 5 bases, with 18 bases between. Regarding this clone: Antigen: not known.

Findings and caveats of the study: While the bulk of TCR sequences proved rare, some public TCRs turned up in many donors.

13 Jbeta primers and 60 Vbeta primers were used for the PCR. Method: immunoSEQ multiplex PCR; TCRdb's copy keeps in-frame clones and lacks some. Seen here are about 160,000 clones, around four fifths observed once, and the top ten hold over 1%. V gene TRBV5-8 combines with J gene TRBJ2-1; D is possibly TRBD1 (6 bases). The specimen was PBMCs. The receptor was isolated from a woman in her forties or fifties in good health and CMV-seronegative. The DNA of the CDR3 is TGTGCCAGCACCCAGATGAGACAGGTTCACAATGAGCAGTTCTTC. Translation: CASTQMRQVHNEQFF.